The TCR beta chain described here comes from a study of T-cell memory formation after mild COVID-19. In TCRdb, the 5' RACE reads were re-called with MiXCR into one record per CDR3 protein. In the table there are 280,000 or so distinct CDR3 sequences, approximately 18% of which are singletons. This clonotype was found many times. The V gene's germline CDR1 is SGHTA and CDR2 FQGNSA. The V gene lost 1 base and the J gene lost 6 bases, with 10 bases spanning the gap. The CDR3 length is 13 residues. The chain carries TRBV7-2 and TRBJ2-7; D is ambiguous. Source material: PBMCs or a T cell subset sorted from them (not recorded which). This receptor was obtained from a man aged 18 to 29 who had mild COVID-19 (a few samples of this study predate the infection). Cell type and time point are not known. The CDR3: CASSLVATSEQYV. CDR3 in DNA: TGTGCCAGCAGCTTAGTTGCGACATCCGAGCAGTACGTC.